This T cell receptor beta chain is from a study of blood T cell repertoires in COVID-19. Study information: PBMCs, B-cell-depleted T cells, or T cells were the source of the cDNA or gDNA that made up the material.

The CDR3 is made up of 14 amino acids. Trimming removed 9 bases at V and 8 bases at J, with 17 bases between. CDR1 is SGHVS, CDR2 FNYEAQ, per germline. Libraries were prepared by immunoSEQ multiplex PCR; TCRdb keeps only in-frame clonotypes and omits some of them. The table lists about 420,000 clones, 85% to 90% of them singletons. The genes are TRBV7-6 and TRBJ1-6; unclear D gene. The sample consisted of peripheral blood. This TCR was recovered from a young man with COVID-19, enrolled during active disease. In DNA, the CDR3 is TGTGCCAGTCAAGCGGGCATGGGCGATTCACCCCTCCACTTT. Translating it yields CASQAGMGDSPLHF.